Listed below are T cell receptor beta chains from one sample, sequenced in a study of T cells in tuberculosis. Data came from immunoSEQ multiplex PCR; TCRdb stores just in-frame clones and leaves some out. The table records over 30,000 clones, roughly 97% of them present only once. Sequencing input: PBMCs. The source of these receptors is a donor aged 10 to 29 with latent tuberculosis or without tuberculosis infection. The conserved cysteine and the conserved F or W are not part of the CDR3 here. Each record gives: V gene, J gene, CDR3 protein.

TRBV9	TRBJ1-1	ASSGRADRVNTEAF
TRBV25-1	TRBJ1-2	ASSEYGVPPVDGYT
TRBV7-3	TRBJ2-3	ASSYQRAVSTDTQY
TRBV5-8	TRBJ1-2	ASSLVSRGFYYGYT
TRBV6-5	TRBJ1-1	ASTPPGGGNTEAF
TRBV2	TRBJ2-3	ASDVSGSADTQY
TRBV5-6	TRBJ2-2	ASSSELAGTAGELF
TRBV4-2	TRBJ2-4	ASSRLGQESDIQY
TRBV9	TRBJ2-2	ASSPRLAGTGELF
TRBV19	TRBJ2-7	ASSIVPGQGFYEQY
TRBV12-5	TRBJ2-7	ASGMRQGTYEQY
TRBV5-6	TRBJ1-1	ASSLGRNRGNTEAF
TRBV27	TRBJ1-2	ASSLNRGSYGYT
TRBV9	TRBJ1-1	ASSVRGSTEAF
TRBV13	TRBJ2-5	ASSADLPGQPFGTQY
TRBV30	TRBJ1-4	AWTLGKTGGEKLF
TRBV18	TRBJ2-7	ASSQTGEQY
TRBV9	TRBJ2-7	ASSPGTAAYEQY
TRBV5-5	TRBJ1-1	ASSGGHWMNTEAF
TRBV9	TRBJ2-5	ASSVVPSSGTQY
TRBV7-6	TRBJ2-3	ASSLDQADTQY
TRBV7-9	TRBJ1-1	ASSLARGISGSEAF
TRBV5-1	TRBJ1-1	ASSLGRGPGNTEAF
TRBV5-1	TRBJ2-3	ASSLGQGTSTDTQY
TRBV28	TRBJ1-2	ASRTGGSYGYT
TRBV18	TRBJ2-1	ASSLVQRDYNEQF
TRBV11-3	TRBJ2-3	ASSYGTTAYTDTQY
TRBV2	TRBJ2-4	ASTVKNIQY
TRBV2	TRBJ1-2	ASSTDRSYGYT
TRBV9	TRBJ2-2	ASSVELANTGELF
TRBV2	TRBJ2-5	ASSVTSGGEETQY
TRBV12-5	TRBJ2-3	ASGPIQGGGDTQY
TRBV28	TRBJ2-1	ASLDYNEQF